This T cell receptor (beta chain) was recorded in a study of blood T cell repertoires in COVID-19. Study-wide background: Some COVID-19 samples were acute and others convalescent; all came from the United States, Italy and Spain. In each case, the material was cDNA or gDNA derived from T cells, B-cell-depleted T cells, or PBMCs.

Original handling: Reference gene primer amplification in the assay estimated nucleated cell counts. This table comes from immunoSEQ multiplex PCR, and its TCRdb copy is limited to in-frame clones, with some not included. V and J calls and clone size come straight from that table; D and trimming were deduced from the DNA. The table shows around 50,000 clones, with 90% occurring only once. This CDR3 has 18 amino acids. Germline-derived CDR1 and CDR2 are SGHAT and FQNNGV. The V end was cut by 3 bases, the J end by 2 bases, with 17 bases between. The specimen sequenced was peripheral blood. The TCR comes from a human donor in a cohort sampled during active COVID-19. The chain combines TRBV11-2 with TRBJ2-6; tentatively, D is TRBD2 (6 bases). CDR3 nucleotides: TGTGCCAGCAGCTTCCGATCGGGGGTAATAACTGGGGCCAACGTCCTGACTTTC. It codes for CASSFRSGVITGANVLTF.